This entry lists 23 T cell receptor beta chains sequenced from one sample in a study of CD8 T cells in ankylosing spondylitis. A single record per CDR3 protein comes from TCRdb applying MiXCR to the 5' RACE reads. Of 200,000 to 250,000 distinct CDR3 sequences listed, about 10% are singletons. The source material was blood, either unsorted or a sorted T cell fraction (not recorded which). Every receptor here comes from a male donor with ankylosing spondylitis or in good health (not recorded which).

This clonotype was recorded at least ten times. The chain couples TRBV20-1 to TRBJ2-5; 10 bases line up with TRBD2. The CDR3 sequence is 14 residues long. Germline V gene sequence: CDR1 DFQATT, CDR2 SNEGSKA (reference sequence). The CDR3 region is CRPLSGRGWETQYF. CDR3 sequence (DNA): TGCAGGCCCCTGAGCGGGAGGGGGTGGGAGACCCAGTACTTC.

The chain recombines TRBV5-1 with TRBJ2-1; no definite D call. Germline lookup yields CDR1 SGHRS and CDR2 YFSETQ. Trimming left V 0 bases short and J 7 bases short, with 11 bases between. The CDR3 is 14 amino acids. CDR3 amino acids: CASSLGEGLNEQFF. The CDR3 coding sequence is TGCGCCAGCAGCTTGGGGGAAGGGCTAAATGAGCAGTTCTTC.

This clonotype was recorded many times. The J gene is TRBJ1-5, the V gene TRBV20-1; TRBD1 matches 10 bases. J was trimmed by 0 bases and V by 6 bases; bases with no gene match: 8. From germline, CDR1 is DFQATT and CDR2 SNEGSKA (reference sequence). There are 16 residues in the CDR3. DNA of the CDR3: TGCAGTGCCGGGACAGGGGATTTTTATAGCAATCAGCCCCAGCATTTT. Its translation is CSAGTGDFYSNQPQHF.

V and J are TRBV7-8 and TRBJ2-3, with 7 bases fitting TRBD1. This CDR3 has 14 amino acids. V shed 7 bases and J 2 bases; nucleotides not matched to a gene: 6. Germline V gene sequence: CDR1 SGHVS, CDR2 FQNEAQ. In nucleotides, the CDR3 is TGTGCCAGCATCCACAGGGGCTCCACAGATACGCAGTATTTT. Amino acids: CASIHRGSTDTQYF.

This clonotype came up many times. The chain has TRBV24-1 and TRBJ2-3, with 12 bases that match TRBD2. Looked up from germline, CDR1 is KGHDR and CDR2 is SFDVKD. After removal of 3 bases from V and 3 bases from J, the junction contained 6 bases not matched to a gene. The CDR3 spans 17 residues. CDR3 sequence: CATSDPRLAGATDTQYF. DNA for the CDR3: TGTGCCACCAGTGATCCACGACTAGCGGGAGCGACAGATACGCAGTATTTT.

This clonotype occurred a few times. The J gene is TRBJ1-2, the V gene TRBV29-1; 7 bases are shared with TRBD1. CDR3 length: 14 amino acids. The germline V gene has CDR1 SQVTM and CDR2 ANQGSEA. J lost 7 bases, V lost 1 base, and 9 bases had no gene match. CDR3 in amino acids: CSVEGGTAILGYTF. The CDR3 nucleotides are TGCAGCGTTGAAGGGGGGACAGCTATTCTTGGCTACACCTTC.

The sample holds many counts of this clonotype. The chain uses TRBV7-8 and TRBJ2-1; D is tentatively TRBD1 or TRBD2 (5 bases each). This CDR3 has 16 residues. The germline CDR1 and CDR2 sequences are SGHVS and FQNEAQ. The germline V and J ends were trimmed by 1 base and 0 bases, with 10 bases remaining between them. CDR3 sequence reads: CASSLGGTFSYNEQFF. CDR3 DNA sequence: TGTGCCAGCAGCTTAGGTGGGACCTTCTCCTACAATGAGCAGTTCTTC.

This clonotype was recorded at least ten times. The chain is built from TRBV5-1 and TRBJ1-1, with a tentative D call TRBD1 (5 bases). Germline loops: CDR1 SGHRS, CDR2 YFSETQ. V lost 2 bases, J lost 5 bases, and 19 bases lay in between. This CDR3 is built from 16 residues. In DNA form, the CDR3 reads TGCGCCAGCAGCTTACGCGGAGAGGGGATTTTGACTGAAGCTTTCTTT. The encoded protein is CASSLRGEGILTEAFF.

The V gene is TRBV12-5, the J gene TRBJ2-1; no clear D. Trimming pared 5 bases from V and 7 bases from J, leaving 9 bases between. CDR3 length equals 12 residues. Germline loops: CDR1 LGHNT, CDR2 FRNRAP. The CDR3 is CASGPALNEQFF. The CDR3 region has the DNA TGTGCTAGTGGTCCGGCCCTGAATGAGCAGTTCTTC.

This clonotype was detected ten times or more. The chain has TRBV5-1 and TRBJ1-1, with 7 nucleotides matching TRBD1. J lost 8 bases, V lost 5 bases, and 3 bases had no gene match. The CDR3 totals 11 residues. CDR1 SGHRS and CDR2 YFSETQ come from the germline V gene. The CDR3 nucleotides read TGCGCCAGCAGTCTGACAGGGGAAGCTTTCTTT. Its protein is CASSLTGEAFF.

This clonotype was detected many times. V is TRBV10-3 and J is TRBJ2-5, with 9 positions matching TRBD2. This CDR3 comprises 15 residues. Germline values: CDR1 ENHRY, CDR2 SYGVKD. Losses at the gene ends were 3 bases for V and 3 bases for J; bases not matched to a gene: 5. The CDR3 sequence: CAISDPRTSEETQYF. The CDR3 DNA reads TGTGCCATCAGTGACCCTCGGACTAGCGAAGAGACCCAGTACTTC.

There are many counts of this clonotype. V and J are TRBV5-1 and TRBJ2-7; D is uncertain. The germline V gene encodes CDR1 SGHRS and CDR2 YFSETQ. This CDR3 contains 17 residues. Trimming removed 1 base at V and 4 bases at J, with 21 bases between. The CDR3 DNA sequence: TGCGCCAGCAGCTTGTTTCGCTTCAATGGGTCTTCGTACGAGCAGTACTTC. This sequence encodes CASSLFRFNGSSYEQYF.

The chain uses TRBV6-6 and TRBJ2-1, with 8 bases aligning to TRBD2. This CDR3 comprises 11 residues. Looked up from germline, CDR1 is MNHNY and CDR2 is SVGAGI (reference sequence). Trimming took 10 bases from V and 7 from J; bases not matched to a gene: 3. For the CDR3, the DNA is TGTGCCACGGGGGGGATTAATGAGCAGTTCTTC. Amino acid sequence: CATGGINEQFF.

This clonotype was detected ten times or more. V is TRBV20-1 and J is TRBJ2-3, with 11 bases identical to TRBD2. There are 15 residues in the CDR3. V lost 3 bases to trimming and J lost 4 bases; unmatched junction nucleotides: 6. Germline values: CDR1 DFQATT, CDR2 SNEGSKA (reference sequence). The CDR3 bases are TGCAGTGCTAGCCAACTAGCGGGAGTTTCAGATACGCAGTATTTT. Encoded protein: CSASQLAGVSDTQYF.

A few counts support this clonotype. The J gene is TRBJ2-6, the V gene TRBV7-2; D uncertain. V lost 2 bases, J lost 0 bases, and 8 bases lay in between. CDR1 and CDR2 from the germline V gene are SGHTA and FQGNSA. This CDR3 region has 16 residues. Written as DNA, the CDR3 is TGTGCCAGCAGCTTACTGACTGGCTCTGGGGCCAACGTCCTGACTTTC. This translates into CASSLLTGSGANVLTF.

The chain employs TRBV11-2 and TRBJ2-2; 10 bases agree with TRBD2. J was trimmed by 6 bases and V by 5 bases; bases with no gene match: 9. The CDR3 loop spans 16 amino acids. CDR1 and CDR2 from the germline V gene are SGHAT and FQNNGV. The CDR3 is CASSPTRGLAAGELFF. CDR3 DNA: TGTGCCAGCAGCCCGACCCGAGGACTAGCGGCCGGGGAGCTGTTTTTT.

A few counts support this clonotype. V is TRBV2 and J is TRBJ2-3; D is possibly TRBD1 (5 bases). V lost 3 bases to trimming and J lost 6 bases, with 16 bases between them. Germline V lookup: CDR1 SNHLY, CDR2 FYNNEI. This CDR3 spans 15 amino acids. The CDR3 coding sequence is TGTGCCAGCAGTGAGGCTGGCCAGGGAATTGATACGCAGTATTTT. Amino acid sequence: CASSEAGQGIDTQYF.

The chain links TRBV15 to TRBJ2-7; D possibly corresponds to TRBD1 (6 bases). Between the trimmed V and J ends, which lost 4 bases and 2 bases, there was a span of 9 bases. The germline CDR1 and CDR2 sequences are LNHNV and YYDKDF (reference sequence). This CDR3 region has 13 residues. CDR3 sequence (DNA): TGTGCCACCAGCATGGACAGAGCCTACGAGCAGTACTTC. It yields the protein CATSMDRAYEQYF.

This clonotype was recorded at least ten times. V is TRBV5-1 and J is TRBJ2-3, with 8 nucleotides matching TRBD2. V was pared by 3 bases and J by 0 bases, with 3 bases of the junction left unmatched. The germline V gene encodes CDR1 SGHRS and CDR2 YFSETQ. CDR3 length: 15 residues. CDR3 protein: CASSSSGGSTDTQYF. CDR3 sequence (DNA): TGCGCCAGCAGCTCGAGCGGGGGAAGCACAGATACGCAGTATTTT.

V and J are TRBV6-1 and TRBJ1-6; weak D call: TRBD1 (5 bases). V was clipped by 6 bases and J by 9 bases, with 15 bases between them. Looked up from germline, CDR1 is MNHNS and CDR2 is SASEGT. The length of the CDR3 is 14 residues. In DNA form, the CDR3 reads TGTGCCAGCAGACAAGGGGATCCTAGTTCACCCCTCCACTTT. Its protein is CASRQGDPSSPLHF.

The chain employs TRBV7-9 and TRBJ1-1; D is undetermined. The V gene lost 3 bases and the J gene lost 0 bases, with 14 bases spanning the gap. Germline V lookup: CDR1 SEHNR, CDR2 FQNEAQ (reference sequence). This CDR3 contains 16 residues. CDR3 region: CASSFPKDLLNTEAFF. The CDR3 nucleotides are TGTGCCAGCAGCTTTCCAAAAGACCTCCTGAACACTGAAGCTTTCTTT.

The sample holds many counts of this clonotype. The chain employs TRBV20-1 and TRBJ1-5, with D unresolved. The germline V gene has CDR1 DFQATT and CDR2 SNEGSKA (reference sequence). V was shortened by 0 bases and J by 0 bases, with 9 bases between the two germline ends. The CDR3 totals 15 residues. The CDR3 loop is CSARDRSYSNQPQHF. The CDR3 nucleotides are TGCAGTGCTAGAGACAGAAGCTATAGCAATCAGCCCCAGCATTTT.

The chain employs TRBV15 and TRBJ1-5; the D is unclear. Trimming removed 8 bases from V and 4 bases from J, with 18 bases in between. Per germline, CDR1 LNHNV and CDR2 YYDKDF (reference sequence). CDR3 length equals 15 residues. The DNA of the CDR3 is TGTGCCACCCAACTGAGCGGGTCTGGAAATCAGCCCCAGCATTTT. Translation: CATQLSGSGNQPQHF. The variable domain in full, with the rest retrieved from reference TRBV15 and TRBJ1-5, is DAMVIQNPRYQVTQFGKPVTLSCSQTLNHNVMYWYQQKSSQAPKLLFHYYDKDFNNEADTPDNFQSRRPNTSFCFLDIRSPGLGDTAMYLCATQLSGSGNQPQHFGDGTRLSIL.